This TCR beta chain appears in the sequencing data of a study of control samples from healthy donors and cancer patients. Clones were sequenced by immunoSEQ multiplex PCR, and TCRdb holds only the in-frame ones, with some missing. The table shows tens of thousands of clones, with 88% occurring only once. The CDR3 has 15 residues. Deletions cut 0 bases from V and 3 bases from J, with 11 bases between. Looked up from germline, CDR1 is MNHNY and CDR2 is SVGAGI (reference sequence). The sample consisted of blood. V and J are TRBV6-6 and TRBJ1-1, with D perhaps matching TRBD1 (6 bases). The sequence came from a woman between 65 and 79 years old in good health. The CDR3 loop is CASSYSGGPDTEAFF. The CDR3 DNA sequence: TGTGCCAGCAGTTACTCCGGGGGCCCCGACACTGAAGCTTTCTTT.